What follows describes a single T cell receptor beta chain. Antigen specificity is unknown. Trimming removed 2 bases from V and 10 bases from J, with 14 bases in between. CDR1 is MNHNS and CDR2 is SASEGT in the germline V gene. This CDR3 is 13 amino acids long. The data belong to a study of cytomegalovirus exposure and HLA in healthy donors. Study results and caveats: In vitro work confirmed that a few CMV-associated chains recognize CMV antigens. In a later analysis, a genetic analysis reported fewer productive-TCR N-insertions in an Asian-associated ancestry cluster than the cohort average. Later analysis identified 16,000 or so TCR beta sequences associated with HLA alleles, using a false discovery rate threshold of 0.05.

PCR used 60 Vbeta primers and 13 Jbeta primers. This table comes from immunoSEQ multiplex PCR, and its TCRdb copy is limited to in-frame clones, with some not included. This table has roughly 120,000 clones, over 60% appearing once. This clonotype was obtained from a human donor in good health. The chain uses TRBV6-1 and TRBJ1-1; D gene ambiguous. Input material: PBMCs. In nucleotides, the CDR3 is TGTGCCAGCAGTGAATCAACCCCTCCGGGAGCTTTCTTT. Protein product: CASSESTPPGAFF.